The 15 T cell receptor beta chains in this list originate from one sample, sequenced in a study of blood T cell repertoires in COVID-19. Libraries were prepared by immunoSEQ multiplex PCR; TCRdb keeps only in-frame clonotypes and omits some of them. Among under 70,000 clones listed, around 87% were seen once. The sample comprised peripheral blood. Every receptor here comes from a woman aged 55-75 years with COVID-19, enrolled during active disease.

This chain links TRBV5-8 with TRBJ2-4; 7 nucleotides match TRBD1. There are 13 residues in the CDR3. V lost 1 base, J lost 7 bases, and 2 bases stayed unmatched. Looked up from germline, CDR1 is SGHTS and CDR2 is YDEGEE. The CDR3 sequence is CASSLTGANIQYF. CDR3 bases: TGTGCCAGCAGCTTGACAGGGGCGAACATTCAGTACTTC.

V and J are TRBV12-3 or TRBV12-4 and TRBJ2-5; no reliable D call. The CDR3 has 13 residues. V shed 3 bases and J shed 5 bases, with 10 bases lying between them. This chain's CDR3 is CASSLGRMETQYF. In nucleotides, the CDR3 is TGTGCCAGCAGTTTGGGCCGGATGGAGACCCAGTACTTC.

The chain links TRBV11-2 to TRBJ2-7; 10 bases fit TRBD1. With V trimmed by 5 bases and J by 2 bases, 6 bases remained unmatched. The CDR3 has 15 amino acids. CDR1 SGHAT and CDR2 FQNNGV come from the germline V gene. CDR3 nucleotide sequence: TGTGCCAGCAGCCGCGGGACAGGGGATACCTACGAGCAGTACTTC. It encodes CASSRGTGDTYEQYF.

The V and J genes are TRBV5-6 and TRBJ2-3, with D unclear. CDR1 SGHDT and CDR2 YYEEEE come from the germline V gene. The CDR3 totals 12 residues. The germline V and J ends were trimmed by 4 bases and 9 bases, with 12 bases remaining between them. CDR3 amino acids: CASSPFRSTQYF. The CDR3 nucleotides read TGTGCCAGCAGCCCATTTCGGTCGACGCAGTATTTT.

This CDR3 reads CASTLAGGIYEQYF. CDR3 coding DNA: TGTGCCAGCACCTTGGCGGGAGGAATTTACGAGCAGTACTTC. The rearrangement links TRBV28 to TRBJ2-7; TRBD2 matches at 8 bases. Germline V gene data show CDR1 as MDHEN and CDR2 as SYDVKM. Trimming took 7 bases from V and 4 from J; bases not matched to a gene: 9. There are 14 residues in the CDR3.

Concerning this clone itself: Different DNA sequences within this sample yield the same CDR3. The CDR3 nucleotides are TGTGCCAGTAGTAGCGGGAGCACAGATACGCAGTATTTT. This encodes CASSSGSTDTQYF. The chain couples TRBV19 to TRBJ2-3; weak D call: TRBD2 (5 bases). V dropped 4 bases and J dropped 0 bases, with 5 bases sitting between them. In germline, CDR1 is LNHDA, CDR2 SQIVND (reference sequence). This CDR3 is 13 amino acids long. Full variable domain (missing parts from reference TRBV19 and TRBJ2-3): DGGITQSPKYLFRKEGQNVTLSCEQNLNHDAMYWYRQDPGQGLRLIYYSQIVNDFQKGDIAEGYSVSREKKESFPLTVTSAQKNPTAFYLCASSSGSTDTQYFGPGTRLTVL.

The chain carries TRBV10-3 and TRBJ2-7, with 15 bases matching TRBD2. Germline values: CDR1 ENHRY, CDR2 SYGVKD. The J segment lost 6 bases and the V segment lost 7 bases, leaving 7 bases of the junction unmatched. This CDR3 has 15 amino acids. CDR3 in DNA: TGTGCCATCACTGGACTAGCGGGAGGGCCTTCCGAGCAGTACTTC. It codes for CAITGLAGGPSEQYF.

The chain carries TRBV5-8 and TRBJ2-1; 13 bases are shared with TRBD2. The germline V gene has CDR1 SGHTS and CDR2 YDEGEE. This CDR3 contains 17 residues. Trimming took 0 bases from V and 6 from J; bases not matched to a gene: 6. The CDR3 loop is CASSLELGLAGPNEQFF. Written as DNA, the CDR3 is TGTGCCAGCAGCTTGGAATTGGGACTAGCGGGACCCAATGAGCAGTTCTTC.

This rearrangement joins TRBV27 to TRBJ2-2, with 8 bases matching TRBD1. Germline V gene sequence: CDR1 MNHEY, CDR2 SMNVEV (reference sequence). The V segment lost 6 bases and the J segment 5 bases; nucleotides outside the gene matches: 8. The CDR3 loop spans 15 amino acids. CDR3 residues: CASSKQGVGTGELFF. The CDR3 DNA follows: TGTGCCAGCAGCAAACAGGGGGTGGGTACCGGGGAGCTGTTTTTT.

The chain has TRBV3-1 (or the pseudogene TRBV3-2) and TRBJ2-7; TRBD1 agrees at 8 bases. The trim removed 3 bases at V and 7 bases at J, leaving 11 bases unmatched. The germline V gene has CDR1 LGHDT and CDR2 YNNKEL (reference sequence). This CDR3 is 15 amino acids long. The CDR3 sequence: CASSQERTGLGEQYF. CDR3 bases: TGTGCCAGCAGCCAGGAAAGGACAGGGCTTGGGGAGCAGTACTTC.

J is TRBJ1-1 and V is TRBV7-6; D is perhaps TRBD1 (6 bases). Trimming shortened V by 1 base and J by 3 bases, and 12 bases separated the two germline ends. The CDR3 covers 15 residues. Germline values: CDR1 SGHVS, CDR2 FNYEAQ. CDR3 sequence reads: CASSLVPGADTEAFF. In nucleotides, the CDR3 is TGTGCCAGCAGCTTAGTTCCAGGGGCGGACACTGAAGCTTTCTTT.

The chain joins TRBV11-2 to TRBJ1-1, with D uncertain. CDR3 length equals 15 residues. Germline loops: CDR1 SGHAT, CDR2 FQNNGV. Trimming stripped 0 bases from V and 10 bases from J, with 18 bases between. The CDR3 nucleotides read TGTGCCAGCAGCTTAGATCTCGGTTCCACGCTAGGAGCTTTCTTT. This translates into CASSLDLGSTLGAFF.

V gene TRBV9 combines with J gene TRBJ1-2, with D perhaps matching TRBD1 (6 bases). The V end lost 4 bases, the J end lost 5 bases, and 18 bases lay between the germline ends. Germline CDR1 is SGDLS and CDR2 is YYNGEE. The CDR3 has 15 residues. The CDR3 sequence: CASSLGPGDGYGYTF. The CDR3, as DNA: TGTGCCAGCAGCCTCGGACCAGGGGATGGATATGGCTACACCTTC. Complete variable domain (other parts from reference TRBV9 and TRBJ1-2): DSGVTQTPKHLITATGQRVTLRCSPRSGDLSVYWYQQSLDQGLQFLIQYYNGEERAKGNILERFSAQQFPDLHSELNLSSLELGDSALYFCASSLGPGDGYGYTFGSGTRLTVV.

The count of this clone is one. Germline is not matched at one junction end, which may reflect a read error. V is TRBV19 and J is TRBJ1-1; D is possibly TRBD1 (5 bases). This CDR3 is 13 amino acids long. The V gene's germline CDR1 is LNHDA and CDR2 SQIVND (reference sequence). CDR3 DNA sequence: TGTGCCAGTAGTATCCGACAGCGAGATATGTTACTCTTT. Protein sequence: CASSIRQRDMLLF.

The chain uses TRBV5-8 and TRBJ1-5; 9 nucleotides agree with TRBD1. The CDR3 length is 15 residues. The V gene end was trimmed by 2 bases and the J gene end by 7 bases; junction bases not matched to a gene: 7. Germline values: CDR1 SGHTS, CDR2 YDEGEE. DNA for the CDR3: TGTGCCAGCAGCTTACAGGGGGCGTTGGTGCAGCCCCAGCATTTT. Protein sequence: CASSLQGALVQPQHF.